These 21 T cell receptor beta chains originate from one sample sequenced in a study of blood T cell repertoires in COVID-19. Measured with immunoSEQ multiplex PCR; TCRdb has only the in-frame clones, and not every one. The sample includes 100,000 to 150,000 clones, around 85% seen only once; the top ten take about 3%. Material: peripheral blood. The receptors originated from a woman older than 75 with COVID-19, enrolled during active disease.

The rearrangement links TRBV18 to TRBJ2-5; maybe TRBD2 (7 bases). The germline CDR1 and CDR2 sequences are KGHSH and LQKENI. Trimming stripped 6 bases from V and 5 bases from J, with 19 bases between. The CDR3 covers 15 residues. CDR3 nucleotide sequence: TGTGCCAGCTCCCCCCCGGAGGGGGGGTCGGAGACCCAGTACTTC. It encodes CASSPPEGGSETQYF.

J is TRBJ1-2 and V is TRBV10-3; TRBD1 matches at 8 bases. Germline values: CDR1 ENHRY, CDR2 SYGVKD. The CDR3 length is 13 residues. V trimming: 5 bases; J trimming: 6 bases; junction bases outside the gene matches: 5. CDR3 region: CAISPAGGDGYTF. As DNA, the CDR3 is TGTGCCATCAGTCCTGCAGGGGGCGATGGCTACACCTTC.

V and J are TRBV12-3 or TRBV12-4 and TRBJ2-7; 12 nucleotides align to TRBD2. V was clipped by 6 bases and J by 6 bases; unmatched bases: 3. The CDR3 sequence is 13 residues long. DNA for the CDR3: TGTGCCAGCAGGGGACTAGCGGGTTCCGAGCAGTACTTC. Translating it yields CASRGLAGSEQYF.

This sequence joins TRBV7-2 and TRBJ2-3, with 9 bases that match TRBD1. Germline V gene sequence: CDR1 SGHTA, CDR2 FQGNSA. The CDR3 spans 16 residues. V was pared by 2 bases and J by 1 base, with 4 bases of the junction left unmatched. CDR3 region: CASSLRDRVGTDTQYF. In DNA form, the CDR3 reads TGTGCCAGCAGCTTAAGGGACAGGGTTGGCACAGATACGCAGTATTTT. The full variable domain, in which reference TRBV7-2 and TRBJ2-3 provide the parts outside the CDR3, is GAGVSQSPSNKVTEKGKDVELRCDPISGHTALYWYRQSLGQGLEFLIYFQGNSAPDKSGLPSDRFSAERTGGSVSTLTIQRTQQEDSAVYLCASSLRDRVGTDTQYFGPGTRLTVL.

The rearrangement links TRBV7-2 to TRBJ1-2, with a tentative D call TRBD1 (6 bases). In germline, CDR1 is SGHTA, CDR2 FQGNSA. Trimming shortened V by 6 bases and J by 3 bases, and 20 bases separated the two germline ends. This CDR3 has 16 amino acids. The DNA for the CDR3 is TGTGCCAGCAGGTTGGGTGGGGGGGCTGTGGACTATGGCTACACCTTC. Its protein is CASRLGGGAVDYGYTF.

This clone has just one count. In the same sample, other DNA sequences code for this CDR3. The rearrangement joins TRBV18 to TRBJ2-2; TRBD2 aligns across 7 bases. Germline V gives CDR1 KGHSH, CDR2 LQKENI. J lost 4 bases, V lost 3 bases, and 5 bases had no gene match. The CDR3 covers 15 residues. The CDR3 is CASSPSGGPTGELFF. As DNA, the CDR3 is TGTGCCAGCTCACCGTCGGGAGGACCCACCGGGGAGCTGTTTTTT.

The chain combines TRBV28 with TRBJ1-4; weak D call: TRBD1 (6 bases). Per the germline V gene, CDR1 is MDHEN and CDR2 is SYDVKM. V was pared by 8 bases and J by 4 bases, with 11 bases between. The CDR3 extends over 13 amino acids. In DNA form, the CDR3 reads TGTGCCAGCTTAGGACAGCTTAATGAAAAACTGTTTTTT. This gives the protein CASLGQLNEKLFF.

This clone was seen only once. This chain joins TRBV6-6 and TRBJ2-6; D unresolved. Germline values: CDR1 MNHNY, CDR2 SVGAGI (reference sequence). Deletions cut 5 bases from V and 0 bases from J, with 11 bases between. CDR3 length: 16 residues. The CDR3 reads CASSSHPSSGANVLTF. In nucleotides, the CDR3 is TGTGCCAGCAGTAGCCACCCAAGCTCTGGGGCCAACGTCCTGACTTTC.

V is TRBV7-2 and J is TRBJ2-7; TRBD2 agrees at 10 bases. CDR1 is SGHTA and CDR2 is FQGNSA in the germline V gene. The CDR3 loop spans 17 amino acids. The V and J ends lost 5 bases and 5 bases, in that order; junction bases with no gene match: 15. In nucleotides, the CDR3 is TGTGCCAGCAGCCTACCCACATTTAGCGGGAGGTTTAACGAGCAGTACTTC. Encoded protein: CASSLPTFSGRFNEQYF.

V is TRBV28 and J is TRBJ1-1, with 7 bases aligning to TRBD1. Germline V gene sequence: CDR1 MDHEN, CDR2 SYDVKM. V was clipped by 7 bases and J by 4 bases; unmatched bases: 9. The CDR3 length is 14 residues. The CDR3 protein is CASTGGGALTEAFF. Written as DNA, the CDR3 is TGTGCCAGCACGGGAGGGGGCGCTCTCACTGAAGCTTTCTTT.

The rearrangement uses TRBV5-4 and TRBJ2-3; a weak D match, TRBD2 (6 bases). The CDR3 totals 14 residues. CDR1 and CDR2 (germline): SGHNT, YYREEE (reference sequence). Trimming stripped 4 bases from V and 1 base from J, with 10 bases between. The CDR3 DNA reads TGTGCCAGCAGCCTATGGGGGGGCACAGATACGCAGTATTTT. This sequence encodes CASSLWGGTDTQYF.

The CDR3 is CASSPTLAGYNNEQFF. CDR3 sequence (DNA): TGTGCCAGCAGCCCGACCCTAGCGGGGTACAACAATGAGCAGTTCTTC. The chain is built from TRBV7-2 and TRBJ2-1; TRBD2 matches at 9 bases. The J segment lost 5 bases and the V segment lost 5 bases, leaving 10 bases of the junction unmatched. The CDR3 runs to 16 residues. CDR1 is SGHTA, CDR2 FQGNSA, per germline.

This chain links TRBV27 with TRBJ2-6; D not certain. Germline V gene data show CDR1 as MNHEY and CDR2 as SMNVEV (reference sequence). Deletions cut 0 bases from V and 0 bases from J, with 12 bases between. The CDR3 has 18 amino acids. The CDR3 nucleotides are TGTGCCAGCAGTTTATCACCGGGTAGAGGCTCTGGGGCCAACGTCCTGACTTTC. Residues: CASSLSPGRGSGANVLTF. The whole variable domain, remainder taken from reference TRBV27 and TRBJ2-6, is EAQVTQNPRYLITVTGKKLTVTCSQNMNHEYMSWYRQDPGLGLRQIYYSMNVEVTDKGDVPEGYKVSRKEKRNFPLILESPSPNQTSLYFCASSLSPGRGSGANVLTFGAGSRLTVL.

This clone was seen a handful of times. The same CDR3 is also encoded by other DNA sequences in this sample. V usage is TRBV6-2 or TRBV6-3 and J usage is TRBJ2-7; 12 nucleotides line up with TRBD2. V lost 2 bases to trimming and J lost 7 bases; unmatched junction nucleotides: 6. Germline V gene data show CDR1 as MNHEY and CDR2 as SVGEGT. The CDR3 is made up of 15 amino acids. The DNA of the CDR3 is TGTGCCAGCAGTTACCATCTAGCGGGAGGGTTGGAGCAGTACTTC. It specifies CASSYHLAGGLEQYF.

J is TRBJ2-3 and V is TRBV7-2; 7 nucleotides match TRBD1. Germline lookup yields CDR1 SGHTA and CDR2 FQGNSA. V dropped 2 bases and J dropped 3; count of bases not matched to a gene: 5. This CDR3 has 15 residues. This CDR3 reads CASSLSQGVTDTQYF. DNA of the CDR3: TGTGCCAGCAGCTTATCGCAGGGGGTAACAGATACGCAGTATTTT.

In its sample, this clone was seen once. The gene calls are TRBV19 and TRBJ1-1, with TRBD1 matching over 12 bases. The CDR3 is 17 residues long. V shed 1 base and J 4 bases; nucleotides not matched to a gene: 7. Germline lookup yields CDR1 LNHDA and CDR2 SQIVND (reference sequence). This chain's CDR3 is CASSIGWGQGAGTEAFF. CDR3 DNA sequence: TGTGCCAGTAGTATAGGTTGGGGACAGGGGGCAGGCACTGAAGCTTTCTTT. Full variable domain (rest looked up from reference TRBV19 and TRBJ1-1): DGGITQSPKYLFRKEGQNVTLSCEQNLNHDAMYWYRQDPGQGLRLIYYSQIVNDFQKGDIAEGYSVSREKKESFPLTVTSAQKNPTAFYLCASSIGWGQGAGTEAFFGQGTRLTVV.

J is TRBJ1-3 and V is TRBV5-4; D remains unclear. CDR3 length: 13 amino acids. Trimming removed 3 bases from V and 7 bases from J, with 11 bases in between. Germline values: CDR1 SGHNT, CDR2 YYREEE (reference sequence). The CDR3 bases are TGTGCCAGCAGCTCCGGGAGTGTGAACACCATATATTTT. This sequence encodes CASSSGSVNTIYF.

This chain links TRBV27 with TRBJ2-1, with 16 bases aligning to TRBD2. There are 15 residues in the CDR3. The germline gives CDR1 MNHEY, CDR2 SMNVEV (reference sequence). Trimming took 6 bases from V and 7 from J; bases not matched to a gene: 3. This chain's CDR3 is CASRGTSGRGNEQFF. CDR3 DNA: TGTGCCAGCAGGGGGACTAGCGGGAGGGGGAATGAGCAGTTCTTC.

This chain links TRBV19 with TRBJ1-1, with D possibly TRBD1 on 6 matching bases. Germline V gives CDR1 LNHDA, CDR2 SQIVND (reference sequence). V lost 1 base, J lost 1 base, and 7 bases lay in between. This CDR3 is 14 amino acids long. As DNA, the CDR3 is TGTGCCAGTAGTATAGGAGGGGGGAACACTGAAGCTTTCTTT. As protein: CASSIGGGNTEAFF.

CDR3 DNA: TGTGCCATCAGTGAGTCCCGCTCGAGGGAGACCCAGTACTTC. This translates into CAISESRSRETQYF. The V and J genes are TRBV10-3 and TRBJ2-5; D not certain. Germline loops: CDR1 ENHRY, CDR2 SYGVKD. The V end lost 0 bases, the J end lost 5 bases, and 10 bases lay between the germline ends. This CDR3 is built from 14 residues.

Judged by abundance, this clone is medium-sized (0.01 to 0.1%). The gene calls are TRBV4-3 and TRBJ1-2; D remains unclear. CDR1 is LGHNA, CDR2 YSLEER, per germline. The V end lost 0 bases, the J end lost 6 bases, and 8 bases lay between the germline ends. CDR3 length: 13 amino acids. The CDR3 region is CASSQDSAHGYTF. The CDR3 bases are TGCGCCAGCAGCCAAGACAGCGCCCATGGCTACACCTTC.